Listed here are 28 T cell receptor beta chains from one sample, sequenced in a study of T cells in Graves' hyperthyroidism and ophthalmopathy. Amplification yielded TCR beta CDR3 regions, with RNA transcripts as the source. In the first-round RT-PCR of the TCR CDR3, the HTBI primer set was used. TCRdb independently ran MiXCR on the multiplex PCR reads; one entry per CDR3 protein. The sample lists hundreds of thousands of distinct CDR3 sequences; over 35% were seen once. Specimen: blood. The receptor source for this set is a man aged 18 to 29 with Graves' hyperthyroidism.

V is TRBV11-2 and J is TRBJ2-7; 9 bases line up with TRBD2. This CDR3 is 16 amino acids long. Germline V gene lookup returns CDR1 SGHAT and CDR2 FQNNGV. V lost 5 bases to trimming and J lost 2 bases; unmatched junction nucleotides: 10. CDR3 in amino acids: CASSIMSSGVAYEQYF. The CDR3 coding sequence is TGTGCCAGCAGCATCATGTCTAGCGGGGTAGCCTACGAGCAGTACTTC.

This clonotype was detected many times. The chain employs TRBV29-1 and TRBJ2-5; D perhaps matches TRBD1 (6 bases). CDR1 is SQVTM and CDR2 is ANQGSEA in the germline V gene. V lost 6 bases, J lost 1 base, and 9 bases lay in between. This CDR3 has 12 amino acids. CDR3 residues: CSVTGIQETQYF. The CDR3, as DNA: TGCAGCGTGACAGGCATCCAAGAGACCCAGTACTTC.

This clonotype was picked up many times. The rearrangement uses TRBV7-9 and TRBJ2-7; D possibly corresponds to TRBD1 (6 bases). Trimming pared 3 bases from V and 5 bases from J, leaving 14 bases between. The CDR3 is made up of 14 amino acids. Germline V gene data show CDR1 as SEHNR and CDR2 as FQNEAQ (reference sequence). The CDR3 spells CASSFDRTVDEQYF. CDR3 sequence (DNA): TGTGCCAGCAGCTTCGACAGGACGGTAGACGAGCAGTACTTC.

In the case of this clonotype: The missing conserved phenylalanine or tryptophan at the end of this CDR3 makes a read error likely. The chain has TRBV7-9 and TRBJ2-7; TRBD1 matches 7 bases. Germline CDR1 is SEHNR and CDR2 is FQNEAQ (reference sequence). This CDR3 region has 15 residues. V gave up 3 bases and J gave up 6 bases; unmatched junction bases: 11. CDR3 protein: CASSLDLSTGREQYL. As DNA, the CDR3 is TGTGCCAGCAGCTTGGATCTGTCGACAGGGCGCGAGCAGTACCTC.

J is TRBJ1-1 and V is TRBV2; a weak D match, TRBD1 (5 bases). The CDR3 is 15 amino acids. Germline values: CDR1 SNHLY, CDR2 FYNNEI. Trimming left V 5 bases short and J 5 bases short, with 18 bases between. The CDR3 here is CASSPSGAAGTEAFF. CDR3 sequence (DNA): TGTGCCAGCAGTCCTTCCGGGGCGGCGGGAACTGAAGCTTTCTTT.

As for this clonotype: This may come from a read error, since a much larger clone is one base off. The chain links TRBV5-1 to TRBJ1-1; D call uncertain. The CDR3 extends over 14 amino acids. Germline lookup yields CDR1 SGHRS and CDR2 YFSETQ. Here the CDR3 DNA reads TGCGCCAGCAGCTACCGGACTGAGAACGCTGAAGCTTTCTTT. As protein: CASSYRTENAEAFF.

This clonotype was observed a handful of times. The CDR3 DNA is TGTGCCAGCAGTTACTCACAGGGGGCCGGGGAGCTGTTTTTT. Translation gives CASSYSQGAGELFF. This chain uses TRBV6-5 with TRBJ2-2; 8 bases agree with TRBD1. V shed 0 bases, J shed 6 bases, and the junction held 0 bases outside the gene matches. Germline CDR1 reads MNHEY; CDR2 reads SVGAGI. This CDR3 comprises 14 residues.

Regarding this clonotype: A much bigger clone sits one base away, suggesting this may be a read error. This rearrangement joins TRBV11-1 to TRBJ1-1; tentative D call: TRBD1 (5 bases). Germline CDR1 is SGHAT and CDR2 is FQDESV (reference sequence). V lost 3 bases, J lost 4 bases, and 15 bases lay in between. The CDR3 has 15 amino acids. Here the CDR3 reads CASSFFVGTGTEAFF. The CDR3 DNA reads TGTGCCAGCAGCTTCTTCGTGGGCACAGGCACTGAAGCTTTCTTT.

This clonotype was observed a handful of times. The chain joins TRBV7-8 to TRBJ2-7, with TRBD2 identical over 7 bases. From germline, CDR1 is SGHVS and CDR2 FQNEAQ. The CDR3 spans 14 residues. V lost 4 bases and J lost 0; bases outside the gene matches: 3. In DNA form, the CDR3 reads TGTGCCAGCAGCTGGAGCGGGGCCTCCTACGAGCAGTACTTC. It is translated as CASSWSGASYEQYF.

This clonotype was observed at least ten times. The CDR3 here is CARMLPHQGVNTEAFF. As DNA, the CDR3 is TGTGCCAGAATGTTGCCCCATCAGGGGGTGAACACTGAAGCTTTCTTT. J is TRBJ1-1 and V is TRBV2, with 7 bases identical to TRBD1. With 9 bases clipped from V and 0 bases from J, the junction kept 13 bases outside the gene matches. Germline CDR1 reads SNHLY; CDR2 reads FYNNEI. CDR3 size: 16 residues.

In this sample, this clonotype turned up many times. The chain has TRBV5-1 and TRBJ1-2; weak D call: TRBD1 (6 bases). Germline CDR1 reads SGHRS; CDR2 reads YFSETQ. CDR3 length: 16 amino acids. Trimming shortened V by 0 bases and J by 4 bases, and 16 bases separated the two germline ends. DNA of the CDR3: TGCGCCAGCAGCTTGGGGGCCGTACAGGGAGCCTATGGCTACACCTTC. This codes for CASSLGAVQGAYGYTF.

V gene TRBV5-8 combines with J gene TRBJ1-5; D remains unclear. The germline V and J ends were trimmed by 7 bases and 5 bases, with 13 bases remaining between them. The CDR3 sequence is 13 residues long. The V gene's germline CDR1 is SGHTS and CDR2 YDEGEE. CDR3 coding DNA: TGTGCCAGCGGCGGCAATCTCTATCAGCCCCAGCATTTT. It yields the protein CASGGNLYQPQHF. Complete variable domain (other parts from reference TRBV5-8 and TRBJ1-5): EAGVTQSPTHLIKTRGQQATLRCSPISGHTSVYWYQQALGLGLQFLLWYDEGEERNRGNFPPRFSGRQFPNYSSELNVNALELEDSALYLCASGGNLYQPQHFGDGTRLSIL.

V and J are TRBV29-1 and TRBJ1-1; 8 bases are a match to TRBD1. Trimming removed 8 bases from V and 1 base from J; junction bases left unmatched: 6. The CDR3 runs 13 residues. Germline CDR1 and CDR2: SQVTM and ANQGSEA. The chain's CDR3 is CSSGTGSNTEAFF. CDR3 in DNA: TGCAGCTCCGGGACAGGCTCGAACACTGAAGCTTTCTTT. Full variable domain (rest looked up from reference TRBV29-1 and TRBJ1-1): SAVISQKPSRDICQRGTSLTIQCQVDSQVTMMFWYRQQPGQSLTLIATANQGSEATYESGFVIDKFPISRPNLTFSTLTVSNMSPEDSSIYLCSSGTGSNTEAFFGQGTRLTVV.

This rearrangement joins TRBV12-3 or TRBV12-4 to TRBJ1-5, with TRBD1 as a possible D gene (6 bases). This CDR3 has 17 amino acids. V was cut by 6 bases and J by 2 bases, with 20 bases left in between. The CDR3 here is CASSLLRDIGGNQPQHF. The CDR3 region has the DNA TGTGCCAGCAGCCTGTTGCGGGACATAGGGGGCAATCAGCCCCAGCATTTT.

In its sample, this clonotype was seen once. This sequence joins TRBV29-1 and TRBJ1-4, with TRBD1 matching over 10 bases. This CDR3 is 15 amino acids long. V shed 0 bases and J 8 bases; nucleotides not matched to a gene: 6. CDR1 SQVTM and CDR2 ANQGSEA come from the germline V gene. The CDR3 DNA follows: TGCAGCGTTGAAGATGGGGAGGACAGGGGGGAAAAACTGTTTTTT. Its protein is CSVEDGEDRGEKLFF.

The chain carries TRBV20-1 and TRBJ2-7, with D possibly TRBD1 on 8 matching bases. Germline lookup yields CDR1 DFQATT and CDR2 SNEGSKA (reference sequence). This CDR3 contains 14 residues. V shed 0 bases and J shed 3 bases, with 12 bases lying between them. The CDR3, as DNA: TGCAGTGCTAGAGATCACAGGGGGGGCTACGAGCAGTACTTC. It specifies CSARDHRGGYEQYF.

Comment on this clonotype: Given a much more abundant clone one base away, this may be a read error. The V and J genes are TRBV29-1 and TRBJ2-7; 10 bases are a match to TRBD2. This CDR3 has 15 residues. Germline V lookup: CDR1 SQVTM, CDR2 ANQGSEA. V was pared by 4 bases and J by 3 bases, with 9 bases of the junction left unmatched. CDR3 sequence reads: CSVARLAGAGYEQYF. Written as DNA, the CDR3 is TGCAGCGTTGCCCGGCTAGCGGGAGCTGGCTACGAGCAGTACTTC.

V usage is TRBV19 and J usage is TRBJ1-4, with D maybe TRBD1 (5 bases). The CDR3 runs to 16 residues. CDR1 is LNHDA, CDR2 SQIVND, per germline (reference sequence). V lost 4 bases and J 3 bases, leaving 15 bases between the germline ends. This CDR3 is CASSTPGGAANEKLFF. The CDR3 DNA reads TGTGCCAGTAGTACCCCCGGGGGAGCGGCTAATGAAAAACTGTTTTTT.

Remarks on this clonotype: This could be a read error, since a much larger clone is one nucleotide away. The chain couples TRBV29-1 to TRBJ2-7; possible D gene TRBD1, 6 bases. Germline CDR1 and CDR2: SQVTM and ANQGSEA. Trimming stripped 7 bases from V and 7 bases from J, with 14 bases between. This CDR3 is built from 11 residues. CDR3 sequence reads: CSALITGEQYF. CDR3 DNA: TGCAGCGCCCTTATTACAGGGGAGCAGTACTTC.

This chain uses TRBV12-3 or TRBV12-4 with TRBJ1-1; tentative D call: TRBD1 (5 bases). This CDR3 is 15 amino acids long. The V end was cut by 2 bases, the J end by 4 bases, with 14 bases between. DNA of the CDR3: TGTGCCAGCAGTTTAAGACAGTCTCGAGGCACTGAAGCTTTCTTT. It yields the protein CASSLRQSRGTEAFF.

This clonotype was observed many times. The chain couples TRBV2 to TRBJ1-1; 7 bases are shared with TRBD1. The CDR3 runs to 12 residues. V shed 3 bases, J shed 7 bases, and the junction held 2 bases outside the gene matches. Germline assignment: CDR1 SNHLY and CDR2 FYNNEI. CDR3 sequence: CASSDRGVEAFF. The CDR3 DNA sequence: TGTGCCAGCAGTGACAGGGGGGTTGAAGCTTTCTTT.

This clonotype was found a few times. Here the CDR3 reads CASSLVRRGVAEAFF. The DNA for the CDR3 is TGTGCCAGCAGCTTAGTCCGCAGGGGGGTCGCTGAAGCTTTCTTT. The chain carries TRBV7-2 and TRBJ1-1; 7 bases line up with TRBD1. Germline V gene data show CDR1 as SGHTA and CDR2 as FQGNSA. CDR3 length: 15 amino acids. V trimming: 1 base; J trimming: 6 bases; junction bases outside the gene matches: 8.

The rearrangement joins TRBV5-5 to TRBJ1-1, with D unclear. Germline CDR1 SGHKS, CDR2 YYEKEE (reference sequence). The CDR3 spans 15 residues. V was pared by 0 bases and J by 4 bases, with 13 bases between. The CDR3 protein is CASSLEYNWGTEAFF. DNA of the CDR3: TGTGCCAGCAGCTTGGAATATAACTGGGGCACTGAAGCTTTCTTT. Variable domain in full (rest from reference TRBV5-5 and TRBJ1-1): DAGVTQSPTHLIKTRGQQVTLRCSPISGHKSVSWYQQVLGQGPQFIFQYYEKEERGRGNFPDRFSARQFPNYSSELNVNALLLGDSALYLCASSLEYNWGTEAFFGQGTRLTVV.

The V call is TRBV11-1, the J call TRBJ2-5, with 9 bases matching TRBD1. Looked up from germline, CDR1 is SGHAT and CDR2 is FQDESV (reference sequence). This CDR3 spans 14 amino acids. V lost 5 bases and J lost 7; bases outside the gene matches: 8. CDR3 region: CASSDRGTPGTQYF. DNA of the CDR3: TGTGCCAGCAGCGACAGGGGGACCCCGGGGACCCAGTACTTC.

The table lists this clonotype with many counts. This sequence joins TRBV20-1 and TRBJ1-6; no definite D call. The CDR3 contains 14 residues. The germline V gene encodes CDR1 DFQATT and CDR2 SNEGSKA (reference sequence). Trimming cost V 7 bases and J 1 base, with 11 bases left between them. For the CDR3, the DNA is TGCAGTGGCCAACCGTCTTCCTATAATTCACCCCTCCACTTT. This sequence encodes CSGQPSSYNSPLHF.

This clonotype occurred many times. V is TRBV7-2 and J is TRBJ2-7, with 8 positions matching TRBD2. Germline loops: CDR1 SGHTA, CDR2 FQGNSA. V gave up 7 bases and J gave up 0 bases; unmatched junction bases: 5. This CDR3 comprises 14 residues. For the CDR3, the DNA is TGTGCCAGCAACACGGCGGGGGGCTCCTACGAGCAGTACTTC. It encodes CASNTAGGSYEQYF.

In this sample, this clonotype turned up a few times. The rearrangement links TRBV20-1 to TRBJ2-7, with D perhaps TRBD2 (6 bases). V was shortened by 5 bases and J by 9 bases, with 17 bases between the two germline ends. The CDR3 runs 12 residues. Germline V gene sequence: CDR1 DFQATT, CDR2 SNEGSKA (reference sequence). The CDR3 loop reads CSALGSGEGQYF. CDR3 nucleotide sequence: TGCAGTGCTTTAGGTTCGGGGGAAGGGCAGTACTTC.

There are a few counts of this clonotype. The V and J genes are TRBV5-1 and TRBJ1-4; D is uncertain. The germline gives CDR1 SGHRS, CDR2 YFSETQ. The CDR3 contains 15 residues. V lost 1 base and J lost 0, with 7 bases in between. The CDR3 is CASSLKFATNEKLFF. Written as DNA, the CDR3 is TGCGCCAGCAGCTTGAAGTTTGCAACTAATGAAAAACTGTTTTTT.